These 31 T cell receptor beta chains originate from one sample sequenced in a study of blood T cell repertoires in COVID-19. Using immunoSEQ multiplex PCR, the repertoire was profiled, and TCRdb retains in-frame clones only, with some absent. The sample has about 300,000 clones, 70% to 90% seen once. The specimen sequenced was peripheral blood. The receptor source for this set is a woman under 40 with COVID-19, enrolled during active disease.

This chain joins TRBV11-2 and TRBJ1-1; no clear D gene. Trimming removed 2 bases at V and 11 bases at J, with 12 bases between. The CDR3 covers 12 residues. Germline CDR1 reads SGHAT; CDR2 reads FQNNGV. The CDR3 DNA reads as TGTGCCAGCAGCTTATTGCGCCCGGGGGCTTTCTTT. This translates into CASSLLRPGAFF.

CDR3 DNA sequence: TGCGCCAGCAGCCCCATCCCGGGACTGTCCACCTACAATGAGCAGTTCTTC. It is translated as CASSPIPGLSTYNEQFF. J is TRBJ2-1 and V is TRBV5-1, with D possibly being TRBD2 (6 bases). Germline loops: CDR1 SGHRS, CDR2 YFSETQ. The V gene lost 4 bases and the J gene lost 2 bases, with 19 bases spanning the gap. This CDR3 has 17 amino acids.

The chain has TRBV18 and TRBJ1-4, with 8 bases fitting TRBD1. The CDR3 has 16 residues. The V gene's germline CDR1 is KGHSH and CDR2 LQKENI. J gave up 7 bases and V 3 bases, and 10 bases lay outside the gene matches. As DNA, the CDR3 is TGTGCCAGCTCACCCTTAAACAGGGGGAAGGGTGAAAAACTGTTTTTT. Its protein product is CASSPLNRGKGEKLFF.

The CDR3 reads CASSIEGGETQYF. In DNA form, the CDR3 reads TGTGCCAGTAGTATTGAGGGGGGGGAGACCCAGTACTTC. This chain uses TRBV19 with TRBJ2-5, with D possibly TRBD2 on 7 matching bases. This CDR3 is built from 13 residues. Deletions cut 3 bases from V and 5 bases from J, with 10 bases between. Germline V lookup: CDR1 LNHDA, CDR2 SQIVND (reference sequence).

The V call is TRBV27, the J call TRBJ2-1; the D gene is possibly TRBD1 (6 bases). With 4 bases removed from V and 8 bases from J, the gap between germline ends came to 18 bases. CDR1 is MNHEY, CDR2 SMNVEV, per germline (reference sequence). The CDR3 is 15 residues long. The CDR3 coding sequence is TGTGCCAGCAGTTGGTTAGACAGGCCCATCGATGAGCAGTTCTTC. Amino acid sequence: CASSWLDRPIDEQFF.

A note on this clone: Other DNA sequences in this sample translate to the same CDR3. The CDR3 bases are TGCGCCAGCAGCCAAGATCGAGGGAGCAATCAGCCCCAGCATTTT. This encodes CASSQDRGSNQPQHF. The chain has TRBV4-3 and TRBJ1-5; unclear D gene. The CDR3 extends over 15 amino acids. The V and J ends lost 0 bases and 1 base respectively, with 7 bases between them. Per germline, CDR1 LGHNA and CDR2 YSLEER.

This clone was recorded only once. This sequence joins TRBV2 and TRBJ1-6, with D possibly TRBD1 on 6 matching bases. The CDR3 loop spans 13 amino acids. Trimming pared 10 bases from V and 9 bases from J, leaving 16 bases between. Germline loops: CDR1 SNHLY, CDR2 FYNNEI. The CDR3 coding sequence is TGTGCCACCTCCGGGACAAAGGGTTCACCCCTCCACTTT. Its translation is CATSGTKGSPLHF.

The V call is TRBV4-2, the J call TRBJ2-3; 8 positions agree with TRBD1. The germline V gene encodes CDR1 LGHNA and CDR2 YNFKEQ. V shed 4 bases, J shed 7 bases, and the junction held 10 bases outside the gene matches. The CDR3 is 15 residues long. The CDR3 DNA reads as TGTGCCAGCAGCCCCACAGGGGGTAGAACAAATACGCAGTATTTT. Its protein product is CASSPTGGRTNTQYF.

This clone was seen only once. CDR3 sequence reads: CASSWASGGPREGQPQHF. The CDR3, as DNA: TGTGCCAGCAGTTGGGCCTCCGGGGGACCCAGGGAGGGCCAGCCCCAGCATTTT. The rearrangement uses TRBV6-2 or TRBV6-3 and TRBJ1-5; D might be TRBD1 (5 bases). Germline values: CDR1 MNHEY, CDR2 SVGEGT. The CDR3 extends over 18 amino acids. V was cut by 4 bases and J by 7 bases, with 26 bases left in between.

CDR3 residues: CASSLGTSEAFF. The CDR3 region has the DNA TGTGCCAGCAGCTTAGGGACATCTGAAGCTTTCTTT. The gene calls are TRBV7-9 and TRBJ1-1, with D perhaps TRBD1 (5 bases). This CDR3 region has 12 residues. CDR1 and CDR2 from the germline V gene are SEHNR and FQNEAQ (reference sequence). With 1 base removed from V and 6 bases from J, the gap between germline ends came to 6 bases.

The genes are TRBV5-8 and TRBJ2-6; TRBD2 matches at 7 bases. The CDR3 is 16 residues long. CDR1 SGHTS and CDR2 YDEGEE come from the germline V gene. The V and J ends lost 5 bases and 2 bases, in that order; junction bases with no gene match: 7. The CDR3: CASRGGWITGANVLTF. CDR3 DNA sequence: TGTGCCAGCAGGGGGGGGTGGATTACTGGGGCCAACGTCCTGACTTTC.

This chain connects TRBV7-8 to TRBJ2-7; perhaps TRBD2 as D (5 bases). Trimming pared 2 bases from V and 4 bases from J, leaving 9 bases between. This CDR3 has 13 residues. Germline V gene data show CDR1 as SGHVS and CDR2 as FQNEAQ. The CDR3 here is CASSLNEGYEQYV. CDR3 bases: TGTGCCAGCAGCTTAAATGAGGGTTACGAGCAGTACGTC.

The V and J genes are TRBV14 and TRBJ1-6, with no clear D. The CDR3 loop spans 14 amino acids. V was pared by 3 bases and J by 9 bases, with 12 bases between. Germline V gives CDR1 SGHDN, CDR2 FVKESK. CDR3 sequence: CASSQTSGISPLHF. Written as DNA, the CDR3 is TGTGCCAGCAGCCAGACGTCCGGGATTTCACCCCTCCACTTT.

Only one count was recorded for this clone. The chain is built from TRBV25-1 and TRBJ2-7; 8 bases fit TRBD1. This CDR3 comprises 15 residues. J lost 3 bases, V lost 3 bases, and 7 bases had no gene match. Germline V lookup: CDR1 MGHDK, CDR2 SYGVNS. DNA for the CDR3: TGTGCCAGCAGTGATTCTGGGACAGGCAACTACGAGCAGTACTTC. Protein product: CASSDSGTGNYEQYF.

The CDR3, as DNA: TGCGCCAGCAGCTTAGGGAGACGGATGTCTTATGGCTACACCTTC. Encoded protein: CASSLGRRMSYGYTF. The J gene is TRBJ1-2, the V gene TRBV5-1; D gene unclear. Per germline, CDR1 SGHRS and CDR2 YFSETQ. The V end was cut by 2 bases, the J end by 5 bases, with 16 bases between. The CDR3 length is 15 residues.

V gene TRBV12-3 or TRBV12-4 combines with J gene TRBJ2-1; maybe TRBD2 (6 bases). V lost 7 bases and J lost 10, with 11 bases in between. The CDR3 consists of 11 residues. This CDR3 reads CASTTGGEQFF. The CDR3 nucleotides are TGTGCCAGCACTACTGGGGGGGAGCAGTTCTTC.

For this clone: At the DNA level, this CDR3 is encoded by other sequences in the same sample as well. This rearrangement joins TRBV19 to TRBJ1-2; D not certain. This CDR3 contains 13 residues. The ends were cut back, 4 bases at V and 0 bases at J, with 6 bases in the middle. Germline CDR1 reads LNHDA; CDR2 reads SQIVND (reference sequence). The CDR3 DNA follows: TGTGCCAGTAGTAGGGGAGCTAACTATGGCTACACCTTC. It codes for CASSRGANYGYTF.

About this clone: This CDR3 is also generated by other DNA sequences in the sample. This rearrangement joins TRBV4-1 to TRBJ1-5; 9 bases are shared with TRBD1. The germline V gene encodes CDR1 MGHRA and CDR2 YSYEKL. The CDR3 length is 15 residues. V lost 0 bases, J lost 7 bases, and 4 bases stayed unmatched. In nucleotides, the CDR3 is TGCGCCAGCAGCCAAGAAGGGACAGGGAACCAGCCCCAGCATTTT. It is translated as CASSQEGTGNQPQHF.

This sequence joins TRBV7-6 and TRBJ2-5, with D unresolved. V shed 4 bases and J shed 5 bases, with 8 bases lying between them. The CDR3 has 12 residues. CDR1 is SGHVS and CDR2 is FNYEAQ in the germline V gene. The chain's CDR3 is CASSSVLETQYF. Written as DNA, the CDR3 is TGTGCCAGCAGCTCGGTCTTGGAGACCCAGTACTTC.

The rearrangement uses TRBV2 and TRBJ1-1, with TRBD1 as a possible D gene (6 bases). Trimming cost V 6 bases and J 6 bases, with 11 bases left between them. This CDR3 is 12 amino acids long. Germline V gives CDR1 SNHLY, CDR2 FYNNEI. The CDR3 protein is CASSGGGAEAFF. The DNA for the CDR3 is TGTGCCAGCAGCGGAGGGGGGGCTGAAGCTTTCTTT.

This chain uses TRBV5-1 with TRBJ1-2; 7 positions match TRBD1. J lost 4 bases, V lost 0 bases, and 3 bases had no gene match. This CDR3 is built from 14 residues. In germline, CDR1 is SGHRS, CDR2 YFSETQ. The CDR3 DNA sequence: TGCGCCAGCAGCTTGGAAGGGGGCATCTATGGCTACACCTTC. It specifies CASSLEGGIYGYTF. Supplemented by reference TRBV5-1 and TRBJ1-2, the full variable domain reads KAGVTQTPRYLIKTRGQQVTLSCSPISGHRSVSWYQQTPGQGLQFLFEYFSETQRNKGNFPGRFSGRQFSNSRSEMNVSTLELGDSALYLCASSLEGGIYGYTFGSGTRLTVV.

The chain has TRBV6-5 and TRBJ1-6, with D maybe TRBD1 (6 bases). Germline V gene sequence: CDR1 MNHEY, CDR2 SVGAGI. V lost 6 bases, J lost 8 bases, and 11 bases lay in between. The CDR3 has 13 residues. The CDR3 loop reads CASRVNRDSPLHF. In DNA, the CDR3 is TGTGCCAGCAGGGTGAACAGGGATTCACCCCTCCACTTT.

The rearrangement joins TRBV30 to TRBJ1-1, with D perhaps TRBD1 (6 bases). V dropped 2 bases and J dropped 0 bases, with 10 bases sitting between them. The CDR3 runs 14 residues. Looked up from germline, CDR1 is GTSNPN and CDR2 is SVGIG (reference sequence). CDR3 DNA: TGTGCCTGGAGTCCAGGGGTAGTGAACACTGAAGCTTTCTTT. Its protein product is CAWSPGVVNTEAFF. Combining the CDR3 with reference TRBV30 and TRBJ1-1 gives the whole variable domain SQTIHQWPATLVQPVGSPLSLECTVEGTSNPNLYWYRQAAGRGLQLLFYSVGIGQISSEVPQNLSASRPQDRQFILSSKKLLLSDSGFYLCAWSPGVVNTEAFFGQGTRLTVV.

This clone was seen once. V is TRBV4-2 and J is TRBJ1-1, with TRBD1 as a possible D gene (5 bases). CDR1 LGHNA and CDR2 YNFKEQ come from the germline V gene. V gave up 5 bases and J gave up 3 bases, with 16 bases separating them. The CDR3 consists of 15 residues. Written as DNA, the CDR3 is TGTGCCAGCAGCTACACGCAGGGAGGGGACACTGAAGCTTTCTTT. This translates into CASSYTQGGDTEAFF.

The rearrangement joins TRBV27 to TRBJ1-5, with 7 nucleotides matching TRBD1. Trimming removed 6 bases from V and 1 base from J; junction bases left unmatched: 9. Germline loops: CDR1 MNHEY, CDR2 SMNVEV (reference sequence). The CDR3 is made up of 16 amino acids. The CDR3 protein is CASRKDRDGSNQPQHF. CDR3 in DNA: TGTGCCAGCAGAAAAGACAGGGATGGGAGCAATCAGCCCCAGCATTTT.

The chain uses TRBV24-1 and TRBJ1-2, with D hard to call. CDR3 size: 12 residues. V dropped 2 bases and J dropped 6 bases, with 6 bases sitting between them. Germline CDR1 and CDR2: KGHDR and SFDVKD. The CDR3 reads CATSDSQDGYTF. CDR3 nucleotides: TGTGCCACCAGTGATTCGCAGGATGGCTACACCTTC.

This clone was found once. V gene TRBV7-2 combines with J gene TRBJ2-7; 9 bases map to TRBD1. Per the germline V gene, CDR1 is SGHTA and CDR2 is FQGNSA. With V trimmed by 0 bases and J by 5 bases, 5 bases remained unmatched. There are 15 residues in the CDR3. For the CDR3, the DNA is TGTGCCAGCAGCTTAGCGGGACAGGGCCTCAACGAGCAGTACGTC. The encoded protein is CASSLAGQGLNEQYV.

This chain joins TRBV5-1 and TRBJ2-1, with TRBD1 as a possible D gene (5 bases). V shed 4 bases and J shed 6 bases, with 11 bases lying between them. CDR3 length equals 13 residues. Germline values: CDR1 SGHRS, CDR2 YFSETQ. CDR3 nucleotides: TGCGCCAGCAGCCGGCAGGGCCCCAATGAGCAGTTCTTC. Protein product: CASSRQGPNEQFF.

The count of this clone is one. CDR3 sequence (DNA): TGTGCCAGCAGCGTAGGTGGGCTTGAATACAGGGAAGGGCGAAACACCATATATTTT. Protein: CASSVGGLEYREGRNTIYF. V gene TRBV9 combines with J gene TRBJ1-3, with TRBD1 as a possible D gene (6 bases). CDR3 size: 19 residues. Germline V lookup: CDR1 SGDLS, CDR2 YYNGEE. Trimming removed 0 bases at V and 5 bases at J, with 24 bases between.

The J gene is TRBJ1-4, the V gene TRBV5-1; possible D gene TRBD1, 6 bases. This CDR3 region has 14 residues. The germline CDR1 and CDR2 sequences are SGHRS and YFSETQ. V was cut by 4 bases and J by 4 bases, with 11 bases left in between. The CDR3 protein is CASSRNRDNEKLFF. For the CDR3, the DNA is TGCGCCAGCAGCCGGAACAGGGATAATGAAAAACTGTTTTTT. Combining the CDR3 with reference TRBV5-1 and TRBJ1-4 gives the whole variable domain KAGVTQTPRYLIKTRGQQVTLSCSPISGHRSVSWYQQTPGQGLQFLFEYFSETQRNKGNFPGRFSGRQFSNSRSEMNVSTLELGDSALYLCASSRNRDNEKLFFGSGTQLSVL.

CDR3 residues: CASSPGGVAGGQETQYF. The CDR3 DNA reads as TGCGCCAGCAGCCCTGGCGGGGTAGCGGGGGGCCAAGAGACCCAGTACTTC. The V gene is TRBV5-1, the J gene TRBJ2-5; 10 positions match TRBD2. The CDR3 extends over 17 amino acids. The germline V gene has CDR1 SGHRS and CDR2 YFSETQ. V shed 4 bases, J shed 1 base, and the junction held 10 bases outside the gene matches.